This TCR beta chain was recovered during a study of PD-L1 blockade in urothelial cancer. Each patient gave between 1 and 8 samples of peripheral blood mononuclear cells, which were collected pretreatment and during treatment. Each PCR received spiked synthetic TCR analog templates. TCRdb's table, derived via immunoSEQ multiplex PCR, lists solely in-frame clones and lacks some. Counted here are around 19,000 clones, approximately 86% occurring once; the ten biggest clones make up less than 4.5%. Sequenced material: PBMCs, taken around atezolizumab (anti-PD-L1) treatment. The clonotype was recovered from a man in his fifties or sixties with urothelial cancer.

CDR3 sequence (DNA): TGTGCCAGCAGCTTGGATAGACTAGCGGGAGGGCCCGCGAACACCGGGGAGCTGTTTTTT. This sequence encodes CASSLDRLAGGPANTGELFF. The chain is built from TRBV7-8 and TRBJ2-2; 14 bases agree with TRBD2. Per the germline V gene, CDR1 is SGHVS and CDR2 is FQNEAQ. The CDR3 sequence is 20 residues long. Trimming removed 3 bases from V and 0 bases from J; junction bases left unmatched: 9.